One T cell receptor (beta chain) is described in this entry. This specimen belongs to a study of blood T cell repertoires in COVID-19. Study-wide context: Samples representing acute and convalescent COVID-19 were sourced from the United States, Italy and Spain.

V gave up 5 bases and J gave up 2 bases, with 14 bases separating them. The CDR3 loop spans 15 amino acids. Germline-derived CDR1 and CDR2 are MNHEY and SVGAGI. In the authors' workflow: Researchers report that nucleated cell counts were estimated from reference gene primer amplification. Data came from immunoSEQ multiplex PCR; TCRdb stores just in-frame clones and leaves some out. Clone size and V and J calls were adopted from that table, with D and trimming inferred from the DNA. Of about 200,000 clones listed, roughly 90% were seen once; the top ten hold 1.5% to 2%. Specimen: peripheral blood. The chain couples TRBV6-5 to TRBJ2-3; D is undetermined. The receptor comes from a young man with active or convalescent COVID-19. The chain's CDR3 is CASSPIVGATDTQYF. CDR3 in DNA: TGTGCCAGCAGTCCCATTGTCGGAGCCACAGATACGCAGTATTTT.